Each of the 26 T cell receptor beta chains below was sequenced from the same sample in a study of T cell repertoires in cytomegalovirus infection. From the reads, TCRdb called clonotypes with MiXCR, one entry per CDR3 protein. The sample lists fewer than 85,000 distinct CDR3 sequences, roughly half occurring once. These TCRs are of unknown antigen specificity. Specimen: CD8+ T cells from cultured PBMCs, collected from culture after CMV antigen stimulation. The source of these receptors is a human donor in good health (CMV status not recorded). Some clones in this sample may be carry-over from other donors' samples.

This clonotype was seen a handful of times. The chain recombines TRBV5-1 with TRBJ2-3; no reliable D call. This CDR3 contains 15 residues. V was pared by 0 bases and J by 4 bases, with 12 bases between. Per germline, CDR1 SGHRS and CDR2 YFSETQ. The CDR3 DNA is TGCGCCAGCAGCTTGGGGACCCTGGGCGCAGATACGCAGTATTTT. Its protein product is CASSLGTLGADTQYF. The whole variable domain, filled in from reference TRBV5-1 and TRBJ2-3, reads KAGVTQTPRYLIKTRGQQVTLSCSPISGHRSVSWYQQTPGQGLQFLFEYFSETQRNKGNFPGRFSGRQFSNSRSEMNVSTLELGDSALYLCASSLGTLGADTQYFGPGTRLTVL.

As for this clonotype: At one end the junction does not follow the germline gene, possibly because of a read error. The chain recombines TRBV5-6 with TRBJ1-6, with D possibly matching TRBD1 (5 bases). Germline loops: CDR1 SGHDT, CDR2 YYEEEE. This CDR3 is 15 amino acids long. The CDR3 DNA is TGTGCCAGCAGCTTGGATGGGACGGGTTATTCGCCCCTCCACTTT. It is translated as CASSLDGTGYSPLHF.

The V call is TRBV5-4, the J call TRBJ2-7; D might be TRBD1 (5 bases). This CDR3 comprises 15 residues. Germline V CDR1 and CDR2: SGHNT, YYREEE (reference sequence). V was trimmed by 2 bases and J by 2 bases, leaving 14 bases between them. CDR3 in amino acids: CASSFGKGLTYEQYF. The DNA for the CDR3 is TGTGCCAGCAGCTTTGGAAAGGGGTTAACCTACGAGCAGTACTTC.

This clonotype was detected a few times. This chain connects TRBV6-5 to TRBJ2-1; 10 nucleotides align to TRBD2. V gave up 6 bases and J gave up 1 base; unmatched junction bases: 3. CDR1 and CDR2 (germline): MNHEY, SVGAGI. The CDR3 loop spans 15 amino acids. The CDR3 nucleotides read TGTGCCAGCAGGTTAGCGGGAGGATCCTACAATGAGCAGTTCTTC. Translating it yields CASRLAGGSYNEQFF.

This clonotype was seen a few times. The chain joins TRBV6-2 or TRBV6-3 to TRBJ1-6; 9 bases line up with TRBD1. The J segment lost 10 bases and the V segment lost 7 bases, leaving 8 bases of the junction unmatched. CDR3 size: 14 residues. Per the germline V gene, CDR1 is MNHEY and CDR2 is SVGEGT. The CDR3 DNA is TGTGCCAGCATTCCCAGGGGGACAGGGTCACCCCTCCACTTT. Residues: CASIPRGTGSPLHF.

The chain employs TRBV28 and TRBJ2-1; no definite D call. V was clipped by 7 bases and J by 0 bases, with 4 bases between them. CDR3 length equals 12 residues. Germline V gives CDR1 MDHEN, CDR2 SYDVKM. The CDR3 DNA is TGTGCCAGCAAAACCTCCTACAATGAGCAGTTCTTC. It translates to CASKTSYNEQFF.

This chain links TRBV9 with TRBJ1-1; D remains unclear. V was trimmed by 3 bases and J by 1 base, leaving 7 bases between them. Germline values: CDR1 SGDLS, CDR2 YYNGEE. The length of the CDR3 is 13 residues. CDR3 sequence reads: CASSGEENTEAFF. The CDR3 DNA follows: TGTGCCAGCAGCGGCGAAGAGAACACTGAAGCTTTCTTT.

On this clonotype itself: At one end the junction does not follow the germline gene, possibly because of a read error. The chain recombines TRBV7-9 with TRBJ2-1, with 15 bases that match TRBD2. Germline CDR1 is SEHNR and CDR2 is FQNEAQ (reference sequence). This CDR3 has 17 amino acids. The CDR3 nucleotides are TGTGACAGCAGCTCCAGGACTAGCGGGGGGGCAGGCAATGAGCAGTTCTTC. Translated, it gives CDSSSRTSGGAGNEQFF.

V and J are TRBV15 and TRBJ1-2; D is possibly TRBD1 (5 bases). Germline CDR1 reads LNHNV; CDR2 reads YYDKDF (reference sequence). V was clipped by 4 bases and J by 3 bases, with 15 bases between them. There are 15 residues in the CDR3. The CDR3 nucleotides read TGTGCCACCAGCACTCCGGCAGGGCCCTACTATGGCTACACCTTC. It encodes CATSTPAGPYYGYTF.

The chain is built from TRBV4-2 and TRBJ1-4; 7 nucleotides line up with TRBD1. The CDR3 totals 17 residues. V shed 2 bases and J 8 bases; nucleotides not matched to a gene: 14. Germline V lookup: CDR1 LGHNA, CDR2 YNFKEQ. The CDR3, as DNA: TGTGCCAGCAGCCAACCCCAAAACAGGGGAGAGGCGGAAAAACTGTTTTTT. This translates into CASSQPQNRGEAEKLFF.

This chain links TRBV27 with TRBJ2-7, with D possibly being TRBD1 (5 bases). V lost 4 bases to trimming and J lost 2 bases, with 12 bases between them. The CDR3 is 14 residues long. CDR1 is MNHEY, CDR2 SMNVEV, per germline (reference sequence). This CDR3 reads CASSSGNKPYEQYF. The DNA for the CDR3 is TGTGCCAGCAGTTCAGGGAATAAACCCTACGAGCAGTACTTC.

In the case of this clonotype: Relative to the germline gene, one junction end is altered; a read error may explain this. This rearrangement joins TRBV7-9 to TRBJ2-1; either TRBD1 or TRBD2 may fit D (5 bases each). This CDR3 is built from 12 residues. Germline V gene lookup returns CDR1 SEHNR and CDR2 FQNEAQ (reference sequence). The CDR3 DNA follows: TGTGCCAGCAGCTTAGCGCGAAAGGGACGGCTCTTC. Translating gives CASSLARKGRLF. The whole variable domain, remainder taken from reference TRBV7-9 and TRBJ2-1, is DTGVSQNPRHKITKRGQNVTFRCDPISEHNRLYWYRQTLGQGPEFLTYFQNEAQLEKSRLLSDRFSAERPKGSFSTLEIQRTEQGDSAMYLCASSLARKGRLFGPGTRLTVL.

The rearrangement joins TRBV5-6 to TRBJ1-2, with D possibly matching TRBD1 (6 bases). Trimming pared 0 bases from V and 6 bases from J, leaving 12 bases between. Germline loops: CDR1 SGHDT, CDR2 YYEEEE. The CDR3 contains 14 residues. CDR3 coding DNA: TGTGCCAGCAGCTTGGGACAGGCGGTGGATGGCTACACCTTC. It codes for CASSLGQAVDGYTF.

V gene TRBV2 combines with J gene TRBJ2-3, with TRBD2 as a possible D gene (5 bases). The CDR3 has 13 amino acids. Germline CDR1 and CDR2: SNHLY and FYNNEI. V gave up 10 bases and J gave up 4 bases, with 15 bases separating them. CDR3 sequence: CATPWRSPDTQYF. The CDR3 DNA follows: TGTGCCACCCCGTGGAGGAGCCCAGATACGCAGTATTTT.

In this sample, this clonotype turned up a few times. V usage is TRBV7-6 and J usage is TRBJ2-7; tentatively, D is TRBD2 (5 bases). This CDR3 spans 15 amino acids. CDR1 is SGHVS, CDR2 FNYEAQ, per germline. V was cut by 5 bases and J by 0 bases, with 14 bases left in between. CDR3 coding DNA: TGTGCCAGCAGCCCCACCGTGGGAGCCTCCTACGAGCAGTACTTC. Translating it yields CASSPTVGASYEQYF. The entire variable domain, with the rest obtained from reference TRBV7-6 and TRBJ2-7, is as follows: GAGVSQSPRYKVTKRGQDVALRCDPISGHVSLYWYRQALGQGPEFLTYFNYEAQQDKSGLPNDRFSAERPEGSISTLTIQRTEQRDSAMYRCASSPTVGASYEQYFGPGTRLTVT.

This chain joins TRBV4-1 and TRBJ2-1, with 8 bases fitting TRBD2. V lost 0 bases to trimming and J lost 13 bases; unmatched junction nucleotides: 11. Germline CDR1 and CDR2: MGHRA and YSYEKL. The CDR3 totals 15 residues. CDR3 loop: CASSQDWLGTSKQFF. In nucleotides, the CDR3 is TGCGCCAGCAGCCAAGATTGGCTGGGGACTAGTAAACAGTTCTTC.

The chain recombines TRBV12-3 or TRBV12-4 with TRBJ2-1; perhaps TRBD2 as D (6 bases). The CDR3 loop spans 14 amino acids. V was pared by 7 bases and J by 5 bases, with 15 bases between. The CDR3 region is CASTYGGRHNEQFF. DNA of the CDR3: TGTGCCAGCACCTACGGGGGTAGGCACAATGAGCAGTTCTTC.

This clonotype was picked up a small number of times. This chain joins TRBV28 and TRBJ2-5; 7 bases map to TRBD2. In germline, CDR1 is MDHEN, CDR2 SYDVKM. The CDR3 extends over 19 amino acids. The junction had 20 bases not matched to a gene; V was cut back by 3 bases and J by 4 bases. This CDR3 is CASSFGTSAGPTPGETQYF. CDR3 DNA: TGTGCCAGCAGTTTTGGAACATCAGCGGGGCCAACCCCGGGAGAGACCCAGTACTTC.

J is TRBJ2-3 and V is TRBV29-1; 10 bases are shared with TRBD2. There are 13 residues in the CDR3. Germline CDR1 and CDR2: SQVTM and ANQGSEA. This chain's CDR3 is CAESSGSGDTQYF. The CDR3 DNA sequence: TGCGCCGAGTCTAGCGGGAGCGGTGATACGCAGTATTTT.

In this sample, this clonotype turned up once. The chain recombines TRBV12-3 or TRBV12-4 with TRBJ2-5; D not resolved. V lost 1 base, J lost 1 base, and 4 bases lay in between. CDR3 length: 13 amino acids. CDR3 residues: CASSLVSQETQYF. The CDR3 coding sequence is TGTGCCAGCAGTTTAGTCAGCCAAGAGACCCAGTACTTC.

This clonotype was observed a handful of times. A read error may account for a junction end that differs from germline. V is TRBV7-2 and J is TRBJ1-5; tentatively, D is TRBD1 (6 bases). Germline V gives CDR1 SGHTA, CDR2 FQGNSA. The CDR3 runs to 15 residues. In nucleotides, the CDR3 is TGTGCCTGCAGCCCCGGGACATCTAGCAATAAGCCCCAGCATTTT. Protein product: CACSPGTSSNKPQHF.

The chain carries TRBV4-1 and TRBJ2-1; 12 bases match TRBD2. Germline values: CDR1 MGHRA, CDR2 YSYEKL. The CDR3 contains 18 residues. V shed 1 base and J 6 bases; nucleotides not matched to a gene: 10. CDR3 DNA: TGCGCCAGCAGCCAAGTTCCTAGCGGGAGGGCCTCAGGCAATGAGCAGTTCTTC. Protein sequence: CASSQVPSGRASGNEQFF.

This clonotype was found a few times. The chain joins TRBV6-6 to TRBJ1-5; unclear D gene. The length of the CDR3 is 11 residues. From germline, CDR1 is MNHNY and CDR2 SVGAGI (reference sequence). V shed 7 bases and J shed 6 bases, with 7 bases lying between them. The CDR3, as DNA: TGTGCCAGCAACGACGGTCAGCCCCAGCATTTT. Its translation: CASNDGQPQHF.

V and J are TRBV27 and TRBJ2-5, with D tentatively TRBD2 (6 bases). This CDR3 is built from 14 residues. Trimming cost V 2 bases and J 4 bases, with 11 bases left between them. Per germline, CDR1 MNHEY and CDR2 SMNVEV (reference sequence). DNA for the CDR3: TGTGCCAGCAGTTTAACGGGGGTTGGAGAGACCCAGTACTTC. As protein: CASSLTGVGETQYF.

The table lists this clonotype with a count of one. The chain is built from TRBV6-5 and TRBJ2-7; D is undetermined. The length of the CDR3 is 16 residues. V dropped 0 bases and J dropped 3 bases, with 15 bases sitting between them. Looked up from germline, CDR1 is MNHEY and CDR2 is SVGAGI. The CDR3 spells CASSYSILGPNYEQYF. CDR3 DNA sequence: TGTGCCAGCAGTTACTCGATCCTAGGGCCTAACTACGAGCAGTACTTC.

The rearrangement joins TRBV28 to TRBJ2-7; D gene unclear. Germline V gene lookup returns CDR1 MDHEN and CDR2 SYDVKM. Trimming took off 7 bases at V and 4 bases at J, with 20 bases between the two ends. The CDR3 spans 15 residues. The CDR3 DNA reads as TGTGCCAGCAAACTATATGGGTTCCCGAATTACGAGCAGTACTTC. Its protein product is CASKLYGFPNYEQYF. Together with reference TRBV28 and TRBJ2-7, the CDR3 gives the full variable domain: DVKVTQSSRYLVKRTGEKVFLECVQDMDHENMFWYRQDPGLGLRLIYFSYDVKMKEKGDIPEGYSVSREKKERFSLILESASTNQTSMYLCASKLYGFPNYEQYFGPGTRLTVT.